Given below is one T cell receptor beta chain in context. Its antigen is still unknown. One base away there is no much larger clone; base qualities are not given. These data are taken from a study of PD-L1 blockade in urothelial cancer (dated by TCRdb to 2015 to 2018). Broadly, across the study: Every patient began therapy around 2014 and was given atezolizumab 1,200 mg intravenously every 3 weeks. Patients had an ECOG performance status of 0 or 1 and had received between 0 and 3 prior chemotherapy regimens. Nine patients achieved durable clinical benefit and 20 did not. Durable clinical benefit meant progression-free survival longer than 6 months, and TCR features were also tested against progression-free and overall survival. In the same patients, pretreatment tumors underwent whole exome sequencing and RNA sequencing in addition to TCR sequencing. The study, an exploratory multi-omic analysis, examined somatic, immune and clinical correlates of response to PD-L1 blockade with atezolizumab in urothelial cancer. Pretreatment tumor samples and matched peripheral blood, collected serially before and after atezolizumab treatment, underwent TCR sequencing. Blood samples were analyzed at 3 weeks after treatment start (second dose) and at 6 weeks after treatment start. About 90% of the 29 patients were identified as males with urothelial cancer of bladder origin, and a prior smoking history was reported by 18 of 29 patients. Blood samples yielded a median of about 150,000 T cells and around 83,000 unique TCRs, with median clonality approximately 0.08. Approximately 30 patients had pretreatment blood TCR-seq, around 25 had at least one posttreatment blood collection, and around 25 had tumor TCR-seq.

Findings and caveats that apply to the study as a whole: Because the sample size was small (n of about 29) and many exploratory analyses were performed, the results are intended to be hypothesis-generating. A pretreatment peripheral blood TCR clonality below the median was linked to improved progression-free and overall survival. Among patients with durable benefit, tumor-associated TCR clones showed greater expansion in peripheral blood 3 weeks after treatment started (n ≈ 20, p = 0.022).

The sample's time point label is to be understood as: pretreatment peripheral blood. A total of 25 to 30 patients with locally advanced or metastatic urothelial carcinoma, treated at Memorial Sloan Kettering on a trial protocol, made up the cohort. Peripheral blood mononuclear cells were collected pretreatment and during treatment, with between 1 and 8 total time points per patient. The Qiagen DNeasy Blood extraction kit was used to purify genomic DNA from total PBMCs and tumor samples. PBMCs were collected pretreatment and during treatment, and were isolated and stored as previously described. Synthetic TCR analog templates were spiked into each PCR to estimate absolute template abundance from read counts. The immunoSEQ assay was used to amplify TCRbeta CDR3 regions from genomic DNA with bias-controlled V and J gene primers. Sequencing of rearranged TCRbeta segments was done at approximately 20X coverage. The original pipeline was this. Sequencing errors were corrected by clustering, and CDR3s were annotated against IMGT so that V, D and J genes could be assigned. Downstream analyses used only productive TCRbeta rearrangements and left out out-of-frame or stop-codon sequences. Clonality was calculated as one minus the Shannon entropy normalized by the log of the number of unique productive sequences. Clones differing between time points or between blood and tumor were identified by Fisher's exact test with Benjamini-Hochberg correction at adjusted p below 0.01. TCRdb provides this immuneACCESS table in a form limited to in-frame rearrangements. Some clones are lacking; in checked studies, under half of them reflect an unresolved V gene, and why the rest are absent is not known. V, J and clone size are taken as reported in that table, and D and trimming were inferred from the DNA itself. Here the sample has roughly 51,000 clones; 60% to 85% occur a single time. The leading ten clones occupy 10% of the sample.

The V end loses 1 base and the J end loses 6 bases, and a stretch of 10 bases separates them. Reading from cysteine to phenylalanine, the CDR3 counts 14 amino acids. The entry retains the CDR3 DNA only, 42 bases that are in frame from base 1. From the germline V gene, CDR1 is MNHNS and CDR2 is SASEGT. The rearrangement joined TRBV6-1 to TRBJ1-5; TRBD1 might be the D gene, on 6 matching bases. This specimen consisted of PBMCs, obtained around atezolizumab (anti-PD-L1) treatment. The clonotype originates from a man between 65 and 85 years old with urothelial cancer. The CDR3 reads CASSEVQGFQPQHF. The base sequence is TGTGCCAGCAGTGAAGTCCAGGGGTTTCAGCCCCAGCATTTT.